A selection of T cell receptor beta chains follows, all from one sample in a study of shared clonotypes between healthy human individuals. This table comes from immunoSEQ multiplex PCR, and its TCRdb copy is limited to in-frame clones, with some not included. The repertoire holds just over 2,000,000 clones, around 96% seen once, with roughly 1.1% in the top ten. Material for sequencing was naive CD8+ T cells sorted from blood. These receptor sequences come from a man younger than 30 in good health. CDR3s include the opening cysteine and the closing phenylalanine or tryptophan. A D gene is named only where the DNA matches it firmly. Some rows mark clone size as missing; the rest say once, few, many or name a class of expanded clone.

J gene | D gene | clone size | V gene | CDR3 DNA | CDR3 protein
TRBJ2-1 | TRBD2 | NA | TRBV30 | TGTGCCTGGAGTGTATTGGGGACTAGTTTCGCCAATGAGCAGTTCTTC | CAWSVLGTSFANEQFF
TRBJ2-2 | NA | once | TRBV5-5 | TGTGCCAGCAGCTTTGGCAGTAACACCGGGGAGCTGTTTTTT | CASSFGSNTGELFF
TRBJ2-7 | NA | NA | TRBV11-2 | TGTGCCAGCAGCTTAAGGCGAGTCAGTTTCTACGAGCAGTACTTC | CASSLRRVSFYEQYF
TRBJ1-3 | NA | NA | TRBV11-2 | TGTGCCAGCAGCTTAGCAGGGGCTGGAAACACCATATATTTT | CASSLAGAGNTIYF
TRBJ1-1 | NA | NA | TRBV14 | TGTGCCAGCAGCCAACCGGGACGTTCTGTGTACACTGAAGCTTTCTTT | CASSQPGRSVYTEAFF
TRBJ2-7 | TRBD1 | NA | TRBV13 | TGTGCCAGCAGCTTTTCCGGACAGGGGATGTACGAGCAGTACTTC | CASSFSGQGMYEQYF
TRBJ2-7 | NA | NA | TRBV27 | TGTGCCAGCAGTTCGACAGGTTACGAGCAGTACTTC | CASSSTGYEQYF
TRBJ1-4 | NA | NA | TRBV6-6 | TGTGCCAGCAGTTCAACAGGTTTGGATAATGAAAAACTGTTTTTT | CASSSTGLDNEKLFF
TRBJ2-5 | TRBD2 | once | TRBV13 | TGTGCCAGCAGCTTCGCGGGGGGGAAAGAGACCCAGTACTTC | CASSFAGGKETQYF
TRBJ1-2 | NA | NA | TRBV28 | TGTGCCAGCAGTTTTCGACAGGTGGATGGCTACACCTTC | CASSFRQVDGYTF
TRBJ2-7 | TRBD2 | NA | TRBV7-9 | TGTGCCAGCAGCCTCGCGGGGGGCGGGGCGGCCTACGAGCAGTACTTC | CASSLAGGGAAYEQYF
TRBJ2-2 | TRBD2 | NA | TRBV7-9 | TGTGCCAGCAGCTTCTCCGGAGCGGGGTCATCCCTCGGGGAGCTGTTTTTT | CASSFSGAGSSLGELFF
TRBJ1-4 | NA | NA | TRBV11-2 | TGTGCCAGCAGCTTAGATCCGGGTGAAAAACTGTTTTTT | CASSLDPGEKLFF
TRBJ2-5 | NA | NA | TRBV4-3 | TGCGCCAGCAGCCAAGGGGGTGGGCAAGAGACCCAGTACTTC | CASSQGGGQETQYF
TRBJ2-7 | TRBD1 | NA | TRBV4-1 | TGCGCCAGCAGAATATCGGACAGGTCCTACGAGCAGTACTTC | CASRISDRSYEQYF
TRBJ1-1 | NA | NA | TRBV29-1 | TGCAGCGTTGTCCGGCAGGGGAACACTGAAGCTTTCTTT | CSVVRQGNTEAFF
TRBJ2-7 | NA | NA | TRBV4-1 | TGCGCCAGCAGCCAAGAAGACAGGCAATCCTACGAGCAGTACTTC | CASSQEDRQSYEQYF
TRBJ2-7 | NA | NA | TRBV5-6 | TGTGCCAGCAGCTTGTTTAGCTACGAGCAGTACTTC | CASSLFSYEQYF
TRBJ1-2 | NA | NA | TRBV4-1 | TGCGCCAGCAGCCTAGTCGGAGGGGTTGGCTACACCTTC | CASSLVGGVGYTF
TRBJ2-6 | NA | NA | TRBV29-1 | TGCAGCGTTGTATTCTCTGGGGCCAACGTCCTGACTTTC | CSVVFSGANVLTF
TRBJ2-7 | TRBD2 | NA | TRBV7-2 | TGTGCCAGCAGCTTTGGGGGGGACCCCTACGAGCAGTACTTC | CASSFGGDPYEQYF
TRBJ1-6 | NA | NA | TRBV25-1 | TGTGCCAGCAGTGCTTATAATTCACCCCTCCACTTT | CASSAYNSPLHF
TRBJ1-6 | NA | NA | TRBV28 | TGTGCCAGCAGTTTCCAGACAGACTATAATCCACCCCTCCACTTT | CASSFQTDYNPPLHF
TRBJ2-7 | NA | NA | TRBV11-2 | TGTGCCAGCAGCTGGGGGGCCTACGAGCAGTACTTC | CASSWGAYEQYF
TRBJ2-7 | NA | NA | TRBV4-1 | TGCGCCAGCAGCCAAGAGTCTCTAGCCCCCAGTTACGAGCAGTACTTC | CASSQESLAPSYEQYF
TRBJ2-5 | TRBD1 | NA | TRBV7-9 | TGTGCCAGCAGCCCCCGCACCGGGACAGGGAAAGAGACCCAGTACTTC | CASSPRTGTGKETQYF
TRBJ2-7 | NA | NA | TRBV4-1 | TGCGCCAGCAGCGCGACACAACAGGGCAGGGACGAGCAGTACTTC | CASSATQQGRDEQYF
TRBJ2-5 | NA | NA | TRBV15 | TGTGCCACCAGCGGCCAGTCGGGCGGGGCGGAGACCCAGTACTTC | CATSGQSGGAETQYF
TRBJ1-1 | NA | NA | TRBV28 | TGTGCCAGCAGTTTTGTCAGGGTTCTGAACACTGAAGCTTTCTTT | CASSFVRVLNTEAFF
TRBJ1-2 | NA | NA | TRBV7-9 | TGTGCCAGCAGCTTAGACAGACCATTTAACTATGGCTACACCTTC | CASSLDRPFNYGYTF
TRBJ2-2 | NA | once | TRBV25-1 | TGTGCCAGCAGTGTAACAGGGCCCGGGGAGCTGTTTTTT | CASSVTGPGELFF
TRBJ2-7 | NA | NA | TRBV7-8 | TGTGCCAGCAGCTCGATCGTTAGCTCCTACGAGCAGTACTTC | CASSSIVSSYEQYF
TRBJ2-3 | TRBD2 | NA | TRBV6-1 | TGTGCCAGCAGGTGGCTAGCGGGGGGTTCAGATACGCAGTATTTT | CASRWLAGGSDTQYF
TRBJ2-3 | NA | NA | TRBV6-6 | TGTGCCAGCAGTTGGATCGGAAACACAGATACGCAGTATTTT | CASSWIGNTDTQYF
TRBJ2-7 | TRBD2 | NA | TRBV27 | TGTGCCAGCAGTTTAGGGGGGGTATACGAGCAGTACTTC | CASSLGGVYEQYF